This T cell receptor (beta chain) stems from a study of identical twins. The study, taken as a whole, reports: Cross-sectional statistical analysis, not tracking of the same donors, underpinned the conclusions.

Between the trimmed V and J ends, which lost 4 bases and 2 bases, there was a span of 12 bases. Germline CDR1 SGHRS, CDR2 YFSETQ. CDR3 length: 15 amino acids. TCRdb ran MiXCR on the 5' RACE reads and lists one entry per CDR3 protein. Counted here are 500,000 or so distinct CDR3 sequences, more than 13% occurring once; the ten biggest clones make up about 0.52%. On this clonotype: Its antigen is undetermined.

Separately, the same data were catalogued under a study of yellow fever vaccine responses in identical twins.

This receptor was taken from a woman aged 18-29 years in good health. The sample consisted of CD4+ T cells sorted from blood. V and J are TRBV5-1 and TRBJ2-2, with a tentative D call TRBD1 (6 bases). The CDR3 reads CASSPRDTNTGELFF. The CDR3 coding sequence is TGCGCCAGCAGCCCCCGGGACACCAACACCGGGGAGCTGTTTTTT.